The sequence of this T cell receptor beta chain was determined in a study of shared clonotypes between healthy human individuals. Looking at the study overall: Donors were a couple of women and a few men aged 18 to 49. Points from the study as a whole: Enrolling few donors narrowed the genetic and exposure-history diversity that was represented.

Sequencing used immunoSEQ multiplex PCR; TCRdb keeps in-frame clones, though not all of them. This table has 1.5 million to 1.9 million clones, 95% to 99% appearing once. With regard to this clone: Antigen unknown. Other DNA sequences within the sample encode an identical CDR3.

This CDR3 contains 13 residues. Germline CDR1 SGHRS, CDR2 YFSETQ. Trimming stripped 4 bases from V and 4 bases from J, with 12 bases between. The chain has TRBV5-1 and TRBJ2-7; weak D call: TRBD1 (6 bases). Sequencing was done on a sample of naive CD4+ T cells sorted from blood. Indicated subset: CD45RA+ positively selected. The TCR comes from a young man in good health. CDR3 coding DNA: TGCGCCAGCAGCCCCGGGACAACATACGAGCAGTACTTC. This encodes CASSPGTTYEQYF.